In this sample, the clone carrying this T cell receptor (beta chain) turned up once. Its antigen is as yet unknown. CDR1 is LNHDA and CDR2 is SQIVND in the germline V gene (reference sequence). With 3 bases removed from V and 6 bases from J, the gap between germline ends came to 17 bases. The CDR3 runs 16 residues. The data belong to a study of Tregs in tolerant kidney transplant recipients. At the level of the study: After more than five days with irradiated graft donor PBMCs, CFSE-labeled recipient PBMCs were FACS-sorted. General study results and limits: Tregs expanded with activated donor B cells seemed most donor-specific. Few patients were studied, so findings need validation in larger groups. This study did not directly address biological reproducibility.

Data came from immunoSEQ multiplex PCR; TCRdb stores just in-frame clones and leaves some out. This sample has 8,000 to 9,500 clones, with roughly 44% found just once. The sample taken for sequencing was CD4+ T cells from blood cultured with allogeneic cells. The sequence came from a human donor in good health. The J gene is TRBJ2-2, the V gene TRBV19; no clear D gene. CDR3 DNA: TGTGCCAGTAGTATGGCTTTAGTCGAAGGTCCCGGGGAGCTGTTTTTT. Its protein is CASSMALVEGPGELFF. The complete variable domain, with remaining parts taken from reference TRBV19 and TRBJ2-2, reads DGGITQSPKYLFRKEGQNVTLSCEQNLNHDAMYWYRQDPGQGLRLIYYSQIVNDFQKGDIAEGYSVSREKKESFPLTVTSAQKNPTAFYLCASSMALVEGPGELFFGEGSRLTVL.